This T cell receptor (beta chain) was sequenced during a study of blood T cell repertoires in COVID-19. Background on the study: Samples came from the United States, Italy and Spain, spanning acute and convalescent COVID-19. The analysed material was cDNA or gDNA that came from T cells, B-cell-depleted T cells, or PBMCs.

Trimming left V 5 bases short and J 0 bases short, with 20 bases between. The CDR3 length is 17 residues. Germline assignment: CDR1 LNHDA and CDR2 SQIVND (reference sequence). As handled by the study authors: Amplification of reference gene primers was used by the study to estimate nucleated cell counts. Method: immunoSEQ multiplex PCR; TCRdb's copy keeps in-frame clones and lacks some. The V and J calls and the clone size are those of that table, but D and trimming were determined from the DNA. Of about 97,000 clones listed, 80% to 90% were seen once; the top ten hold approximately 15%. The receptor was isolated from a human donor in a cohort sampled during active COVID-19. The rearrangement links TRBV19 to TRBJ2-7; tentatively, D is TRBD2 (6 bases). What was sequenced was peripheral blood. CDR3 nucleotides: TGTGCCAGTAGTCCCTTTGGGGCGGGAAAGGGCTCCTACGAGCAGTACTTC. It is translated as CASSPFGAGKGSYEQYF.